A single sample gave rise to the 5 T cell receptor beta chains below, sequenced in a study of T cell changes during pregnancy in multiple sclerosis. The repertoire was sequenced with immunoSEQ multiplex PCR; TCRdb's copy has only in-frame clones and lacks some. The sample consists of 70,000 to 95,000 clones, roughly 91% of them appearing once. This sample comprised peripheral blood, obtained in the first trimester of pregnancy. These receptors were obtained from a female donor with multiple sclerosis, enrolled in a pregnancy study.

The chain employs TRBV4-1 and TRBJ2-2; 10 bases match TRBD2. The J segment lost 5 bases and the V segment lost 4 bases, leaving 10 bases of the junction unmatched. Germline V gives CDR1 MGHRA, CDR2 YSYEKL. CDR3 length: 17 residues. As DNA, the CDR3 is TGCGCCAGCAGCCCTGGTCCGAGCGGGGGGGCGACCGGGGAGCTGTTTTTT. As protein: CASSPGPSGGATGELFF.

The gene calls are TRBV7-4 and TRBJ1-4, with D possibly being TRBD1 (6 bases). Germline V gene sequence: CDR1 SGHVT, CDR2 SQSDAQ. The CDR3 sequence is 15 residues long. Trimming removed 3 bases at V and 8 bases at J, with 16 bases between. In DNA form, the CDR3 reads TGTGCCAGCAGCTTTCTTCAGGGGAGGGGGGAAAAACTGTTTTTT. Protein product: CASSFLQGRGEKLFF.

V and J are TRBV7-2 and TRBJ1-1; D unresolved. Germline V lookup: CDR1 SGHTA, CDR2 FQGNSA. The CDR3 consists of 14 residues. The V end was cut by 5 bases, the J end by 6 bases, with 16 bases between. CDR3 region: CASSPLPTGAEAFF. The CDR3 nucleotides are TGTGCCAGCAGCCCCCTCCCAACCGGTGCTGAAGCTTTCTTT.

The genes are TRBV2 and TRBJ1-1, with 10 bases that match TRBD1. The CDR3 contains 16 residues. Trimming removed 6 bases from V and 6 bases from J; junction bases left unmatched: 13. Germline V gene sequence: CDR1 SNHLY, CDR2 FYNNEI. CDR3 nucleotides: TGTGCCAGCAGAGGAGGACAGGGGGGTCTCTATTCTGAAGCTTTCTTT. Residues: CASRGGQGGLYSEAFF.

The chain couples TRBV2 to TRBJ2-7; D perhaps matches TRBD2 (5 bases). This CDR3 is built from 13 residues. The V end was cut by 7 bases, the J end by 1 base, with 11 bases between. Germline V CDR1 and CDR2: SNHLY, FYNNEI. The DNA of the CDR3 is TGTGCCAGCATTACAAGAGGGTCCTACGAGCAGTACTTC. Its protein is CASITRGSYEQYF.